Following are 10 T cell receptor beta chains from one sample sequenced in a study of blood T cell repertoires in COVID-19. Method: immunoSEQ multiplex PCR; TCRdb's copy keeps in-frame clones and lacks some. The sample records over 45,000 clones, 80% to 90% being singletons. The sequencing sample was made of peripheral blood. The source is a woman older than 75 with acute or convalescent COVID-19.

Note on this clone: This sample also contains other DNA sequences that code for the same CDR3. The chain joins TRBV30 to TRBJ1-1; TRBD1 is a possible D gene (6 bases). V was cut by 1 base and J by 3 bases, with 6 bases left in between. CDR3 size: 12 residues. The V gene's germline CDR1 is GTSNPN and CDR2 SVGIG (reference sequence). CDR3 DNA sequence: TGTGCCTGGAGTGACAGGGACACTGAAGCTTTCTTT. Encoded protein: CAWSDRDTEAFF.

Only one count was recorded for this clone. The rearrangement joins TRBV5-1 to TRBJ1-2, with TRBD1 matching over 11 bases. In germline, CDR1 is SGHRS, CDR2 YFSETQ. The CDR3 is made up of 14 amino acids. Unmatched junction bases numbered 7, after V lost 4 bases and J lost 8 bases. The CDR3 region is CASSIGTGGRGYTF. The DNA for the CDR3 is TGCGCCAGCAGCATCGGGACAGGGGGTCGCGGCTACACCTTC.

The V gene is TRBV15, the J gene TRBJ2-1; possibly TRBD2 for D (5 bases). Looked up from germline, CDR1 is LNHNV and CDR2 is YYDKDF (reference sequence). The V end was cut by 3 bases, the J end by 4 bases, with 16 bases between. This CDR3 spans 16 amino acids. The CDR3 sequence is CATSSERTDLYNEQFF. In nucleotides, the CDR3 is TGTGCCACCAGCAGCGAGCGGACGGACCTATACAATGAGCAGTTCTTC.

This chain uses TRBV12-3 or TRBV12-4 with TRBJ1-5; unclear D gene. There are 12 residues in the CDR3. Trimming cost V 3 bases and J 7 bases, with 7 bases left between them. The CDR3 DNA follows: TGTGCCAGCAGTTTCGGGAGGCAGCCCCAGCATTTT. Encoded protein: CASSFGRQPQHF.

The chain couples TRBV5-1 to TRBJ1-1; possibly TRBD1 for D (5 bases). From germline, CDR1 is SGHRS and CDR2 YFSETQ. The CDR3 covers 15 residues. Between the trimmed V and J ends, which lost 0 bases and 6 bases, there was a span of 15 bases. CDR3 region: CASSLDGPGVAEAFF. Written as DNA, the CDR3 is TGCGCCAGCAGCTTGGATGGCCCGGGGGTAGCTGAAGCTTTCTTT.

In DNA form, the CDR3 reads TGTGCCTGGAGCTCCAGGGCGGAAGCTTTCTTT. Translation gives CAWSSRAEAFF. V gene TRBV30 combines with J gene TRBJ1-1, with D tentatively TRBD1 (5 bases). This CDR3 is 11 amino acids long. The germline V and J ends were trimmed by 3 bases and 8 bases, with 10 bases remaining between them. Germline CDR1 reads GTSNPN; CDR2 reads SVGIG (reference sequence).

This chain links TRBV20-1 with TRBJ2-3, with 9 nucleotides matching TRBD2. From germline, CDR1 is DFQATT and CDR2 SNEGSKA (reference sequence). Unmatched junction bases numbered 8, after V lost 3 bases and J lost 4 bases. CDR3 length equals 15 residues. CDR3 sequence reads: CSASTQAGGADTQYF. The CDR3 region has the DNA TGCAGTGCTAGTACGCAGGCGGGGGGGGCAGATACGCAGTATTTT.

V gene TRBV27 combines with J gene TRBJ2-6; tentatively, D is TRBD1 (5 bases). Germline V gene sequence: CDR1 MNHEY, CDR2 SMNVEV (reference sequence). CDR3 length: 15 residues. V was pared by 2 bases and J by 1 base, with 6 bases between. For the CDR3, the DNA is TGTGCCAGCAGTTTAACAGGTTCTGGGGCCAACGTCCTGACTTTC. This codes for CASSLTGSGANVLTF.

This clone occurred a few times. This chain connects TRBV27 to TRBJ2-7, with D possibly being TRBD1 (6 bases). This CDR3 is 12 amino acids long. V gave up 2 bases and J gave up 6 bases, with 8 bases separating them. The germline CDR1 and CDR2 sequences are MNHEY and SMNVEV (reference sequence). CDR3 loop: CASSLGGSEQYF. The CDR3 bases are TGTGCCAGCAGTTTAGGGGGCTCCGAGCAGTACTTC.

V and J are TRBV10-3 and TRBJ1-1; D not certain. CDR3 length: 13 amino acids. Per germline, CDR1 ENHRY and CDR2 SYGVKD. The ends were cut back, 6 bases at V and 1 base at J, with 9 bases in the middle. CDR3 loop: CAIRLDPNTEAFF. The CDR3, as DNA: TGTGCCATCAGACTCGATCCGAACACTGAAGCTTTCTTT.